This T cell receptor (beta chain) comes out of a study of CD8 T cells in ankylosing spondylitis. The CDR3 consists of 14 residues. Germline V gene sequence: CDR1 GTSNPN, CDR2 SVGIG (reference sequence). The V gene lost 0 bases and the J gene lost 3 bases, with 12 bases spanning the gap. Molecular-barcoded quantitative 5'-RACE produced these TCR beta libraries. Each CDR3 protein is one row after TCRdb ran MiXCR on the 5' RACE reads. Among a few hundred thousand distinct CDR3 sequences, 6% to 8% were seen once, and the ten largest hold 13% to 15%. Study-level findings and limits: A motif in TCR beta, a set of eight highly homologous variants, appeared characteristic of ankylosing spondylitis blood. In the blood and synovial fluid of reactive arthritis, some motif variants had been previously reported. Clones linked to the disease showed a CD8+ phenotype. They occurred at relatively low frequencies in peripheral blood. The study looked at matched synovial fluid samples from ankylosing spondylitis patients. Disease-linked clones were reported to be significantly enriched there.

This clonotype was counted between two and nine times. Its antigen is as yet unknown. This receptor was taken from a male donor with ankylosing spondylitis. Specimen: blood, either unsorted or a sorted T cell fraction (not recorded which). This chain uses TRBV30 with TRBJ2-7; weak D call: TRBD1 (5 bases). As DNA, the CDR3 is TGTGCCTGGAGTGTACAGGACCTCGGCTACGAGCAGTACTTC. This translates into CAWSVQDLGYEQYF.